A single sample is the source of the 32 T cell receptor beta chains below, sequenced in a study of metastatic and nonmetastatic thyroid tumors. TCRdb reprocessed the PCR reads using MiXCR. The data show about 92,000 clones, with more than 12% seen just once and 3.6% held by the top ten. Each patient went into thyroid surgery without having received any treatment. Material: blood. These receptors originate from a female donor with papillary thyroid cancer or a benign thyroid nodule (not recorded which). Some clones in this sample may be carry-over from other donors' samples.

As to this clone: Since the CDR3 does not end with the conserved phenylalanine or tryptophan, this likely comes from a read error. The chain couples TRBV27 to TRBJ1-2, with 12 bases fitting TRBD1. This CDR3 is 15 amino acids long. Per germline, CDR1 MNHEY and CDR2 SMNVEV (reference sequence). The CDR3 bases are TGTGACAGCAGGGCCGGGACAGGGGGCCTCTATGGCTACACCATC. As protein: CDSRAGTGGLYGYTI.

There are a few counts of this clone. The rearrangement links TRBV6-1 to TRBJ2-1; 9 bases line up with TRBD1. The CDR3 covers 16 residues. Germline CDR1 and CDR2: MNHNS and SASEGT. V was pared by 10 bases and J by 13 bases, with 23 bases of the junction left unmatched. Here the CDR3 DNA reads TGTGCCATCTTCGCCCCGACGGGACAGGGTTACAATTATCAGTTCTTC. It is translated as CAIFAPTGQGYNYQFF.

At least ten counts were recorded for this clone. This chain uses TRBV14 with TRBJ1-4; maybe TRBD1 (5 bases). The germline V gene has CDR1 SGHDN and CDR2 FVKESK. The CDR3 runs 12 residues. Trimming removed 2 bases from V and 8 bases from J, with 6 bases in between. The CDR3 nucleotides read TGTGCCAGCAGCCAATACAGGGAAAAACTGTTTTTT. This encodes CASSQYREKLFF. Full variable domain (remainder filled in from reference TRBV14 and TRBJ1-4): EAGVTQFPSHSVIEKGQTVTLRCDPISGHDNLYWYRRVMGKEIKFLLHFVKESKQDESGMPNNRFLAERTGGTYSTLKVQPAELEDSGVYFCASSQYREKLFFGSGTQLSVL.

J is TRBJ2-5 and V is TRBV5-6, with D hard to call. Germline V gene sequence: CDR1 SGHDT, CDR2 YYEEEE. The V end lost 0 bases, the J end lost 4 bases, and 7 bases lay between the germline ends. The CDR3 has 13 amino acids. Written as DNA, the CDR3 is TGTGCCAGCAGCTTGGGGCTGCTAGAGACCCAGTACTTC. Residues: CASSLGLLETQYF.

Remarks on this clone: A read error is possible here, since a much larger clone lies one base away. Other DNA sequences in the sample encode the same CDR3. This chain connects TRBV20-1 to TRBJ2-7; no definite D call. Trimming stripped 1 base from V and 7 bases from J, with 11 bases between. Germline V gene lookup returns CDR1 DFQATT and CDR2 SNEGSKA (reference sequence). This CDR3 contains 12 residues. The CDR3 DNA reads TGCAGTGCTAGAGGGGGTCCAGAAGAGCAGTACTTC. The encoded protein is CSARGGPEEQYF.

Points on this clone: A read error may explain this, as a much larger clone is one base away. The chain employs TRBV5-1 and TRBJ1-1; unclear D gene. Looked up from germline, CDR1 is SGHRS and CDR2 is YFSETQ. With 5 bases removed from V and 0 bases from J, the gap between germline ends came to 11 bases. The CDR3 covers 14 residues. CDR3 sequence (DNA): TGCGCCAGCAGTTTCAACGCGGTGAACACTGAAGCTTTCTTT. Residues: CASSFNAVNTEAFF.

This clone appeared many times. The chain uses TRBV30 and TRBJ2-2; 11 nucleotides align to TRBD2. V dropped 1 base and J dropped 3; count of bases not matched to a gene: 1. The CDR3 has 15 amino acids. Germline CDR1 is GTSNPN and CDR2 is SVGIG (reference sequence). The DNA for the CDR3 is TGTGCCTGGAGTGAACTAGCGGGGGACACCGGGGAGCTGTTTTTT. Protein product: CAWSELAGDTGELFF.

This clone appeared many times. This sample includes further DNA sequences coding for the same CDR3. J is TRBJ1-6 and V is TRBV28; the D gene is possibly TRBD1 (5 bases). This CDR3 is 15 amino acids long. The V gene lost 6 bases and the J gene lost 0 bases, with 9 bases spanning the gap. CDR1 is MDHEN, CDR2 SYDVKM, per germline. In nucleotides, the CDR3 is TGTGCCAGCAGCACAGGTCCCTCCTATAATTCACCCCTCCACTTT. Its translation is CASSTGPSYNSPLHF.

The rearrangement links TRBV5-2 to TRBJ2-6; the table names TRBD1, a call not compared with the DNA. TRBV5-2 is described as a pseudogene. The CDR3 consists of 19 residues. This chain's CDR3 is CASNPGAGRGNSGANVLTF. The CDR3 coding sequence is TGTGCCAGCAACCCCGGGGCAGGGAGAGGAAACTCTGGGGCCAACGTCCTGACTTTC.

This clone was recorded many times. The sample carries other DNA sequences with the same CDR3. The V gene is TRBV11-2, the J gene TRBJ1-1; possible D gene TRBD1, 5 bases. The ends were cut back, 3 bases at V and 1 base at J, with 9 bases in the middle. There are 14 residues in the CDR3. Germline CDR1 SGHAT, CDR2 FQNNGV. Written as DNA, the CDR3 is TGTGCCAGCAGCTTTGGGGCCGCGAACACTGAAGCTTTCTTT. Protein product: CASSFGAANTEAFF.

There are many counts of this clone. The chain carries TRBV5-5 and TRBJ1-1; 8 bases are a match to TRBD1. Germline V gives CDR1 SGHKS, CDR2 YYEKEE (reference sequence). Trimming at V came to 4 bases and at J to 4 bases, leaving 12 bases not matched to a gene. The CDR3 is made up of 16 amino acids. CDR3 residues: CASSIWTGWGSTEAFF. The CDR3 DNA reads TGTGCCAGCAGCATATGGACAGGGTGGGGAAGCACTGAAGCTTTCTTT.

This clone appeared many times. V and J are TRBV5-5 and TRBJ2-1; 7 bases are a match to TRBD1. Trimming at V came to 3 bases and at J to 5 bases, leaving 8 bases not matched to a gene. The CDR3 contains 15 residues. The V gene's germline CDR1 is SGHKS and CDR2 YYEKEE (reference sequence). CDR3 coding DNA: TGTGCCAGCAGCTCGGATGACAGGGCGAACAATGAGCAGTTCTTC. Encoded protein: CASSSDDRANNEQFF.

A few counts support this clone. A junction end diverges from the germline sequence, so it may reflect a read error. This chain joins TRBV2 and TRBJ1-5; possibly TRBD1 for D (5 bases). The CDR3 covers 14 residues. Germline V lookup: CDR1 SNHLY, CDR2 FYNNEI. The CDR3 reads CASSDRALNQPKHF. Here the CDR3 DNA reads TGTGCCAGCAGTGACAGGGCCCTAAATCAGCCCAAGCATTTT.

In this sample, this clone turned up many times. V usage is TRBV5-6 and J usage is TRBJ2-7; no definite D call. CDR1 is SGHDT, CDR2 YYEEEE, per germline. The CDR3 contains 14 residues. The germline V and J ends were trimmed by 4 bases and 6 bases, with 17 bases remaining between them. In DNA, the CDR3 is TGTGCCAGCAGCCTTGGATTTATGGATACCGAGCAGTACTTC. Amino acid sequence: CASSLGFMDTEQYF.

This clone was picked up many times. The chain is built from TRBV19 and TRBJ1-5; 8 bases are shared with TRBD1. Losses at the gene ends were 7 bases for V and 0 bases for J; bases not matched to a gene: 5. This CDR3 region has 15 residues. CDR1 and CDR2 (germline): LNHDA, SQIVND (reference sequence). CDR3 region: CASTMTGDSNQPQHF. The DNA for the CDR3 is TGTGCCAGTACCATGACAGGGGATAGCAATCAGCCCCAGCATTTT.

In its sample, this clone was seen many times. The genes are TRBV6-1 and TRBJ1-2; D perhaps matches TRBD1 (5 bases). V dropped 5 bases and J dropped 7 bases, with 14 bases sitting between them. From germline, CDR1 is MNHNS and CDR2 SASEGT. The length of the CDR3 is 13 residues. The CDR3 DNA reads TGTGCCAGCAGTTCCGGGACCCTGAGTGGCTACACCTTC. This encodes CASSSGTLSGYTF.

The table lists this clone with a few counts. This sequence may be a read error, since a much larger clone differs from it by one base. The chain employs TRBV15 and TRBJ2-5; D uncertain. The CDR3 runs 16 residues. V lost 1 base and J 1 base, leaving 13 bases between the germline ends. Germline CDR1 reads LNHNV; CDR2 reads YYDKDF (reference sequence). CDR3 region: CATSRGWNFGQETQYF. CDR3 sequence (DNA): TGTGCCACCAGCAGAGGCTGGAACTTCGGCCAAGAGACCCAGTACTTC.

Concerning this clone itself: Possible read error: a much larger clone is one base away. The J gene is TRBJ1-1, the V gene TRBV20-1, with D uncertain. The germline V and J ends were trimmed by 3 bases and 3 bases, with 5 bases remaining between them. This CDR3 region has 11 residues. CDR1 is DFQATT, CDR2 SNEGSKA, per germline (reference sequence). CDR3 coding DNA: TGCAGTGCTAGTGAGGACACTGAAGCTTTCTTT. Residues: CSASEDTEAFF.

This clone was counted at least ten times. The chain is built from TRBV6-1 and TRBJ1-2; perhaps TRBD1 as D (5 bases). The germline CDR1 and CDR2 sequences are MNHNS and SASEGT. The CDR3 length is 14 residues. V was pared by 3 bases and J by 10 bases, with 18 bases between. Here the CDR3 reads CASSEGRVKRDYTF. The CDR3 DNA reads TGTGCCAGCAGTGAGGGCAGGGTAAAAAGAGACTACACCTTC.

This clone was detected ten times or more. The gene calls are TRBV4-1 and TRBJ1-6; D perhaps matches TRBD1 (5 bases). V was clipped by 5 bases and J by 9 bases, with 11 bases between them. Germline assignment: CDR1 MGHRA and CDR2 YSYEKL. The CDR3 totals 13 residues. The CDR3 DNA reads as TGCGCCAGCAGCGGGGGTGAGAGTTCACCCCTCCACTTT. Its translation is CASSGGESSPLHF.

This clone was found a few times. A read error is possible here, since a much larger clone lies one base away. DNA for the CDR3: TGCAGCGTTAAGGACATGGCCGGGGAGCTGTTTTTT. It yields the protein CSVKDMAGELFF. J is TRBJ2-2 and V is TRBV29-1, with a possible D match to TRBD1 (5 bases). CDR1 and CDR2 from the germline V gene are SQVTM and ANQGSEA. CDR3 length: 12 residues. The germline V and J ends were trimmed by 5 bases and 6 bases, with 10 bases remaining between them.

The chain links TRBV29-1 to TRBJ1-1; 7 nucleotides line up with TRBD1. This CDR3 comprises 13 residues. With V trimmed by 6 bases and J by 1 base, 5 bases remained unmatched. Germline assignment: CDR1 SQVTM and CDR2 ANQGSEA. This CDR3 reads CSVMGQSNTEAFF. The CDR3 DNA follows: TGCAGCGTGATGGGACAGTCGAACACTGAAGCTTTCTTT. Together with reference TRBV29-1 and TRBJ1-1, the CDR3 gives the full variable domain: SAVISQKPSRDICQRGTSLTIQCQVDSQVTMMFWYRQQPGQSLTLIATANQGSEATYESGFVIDKFPISRPNLTFSTLTVSNMSPEDSSIYLCSVMGQSNTEAFFGQGTRLTVV.

This clone was counted many times. The chain carries TRBV6-1 and TRBJ1-1, with D possibly TRBD1 on 5 matching bases. The V gene lost 5 bases and the J gene lost 7 bases, with 14 bases spanning the gap. The V gene's germline CDR1 is MNHNS and CDR2 SASEGT. This CDR3 has 13 residues. The CDR3 region is CASSPQGTHEAFF. For the CDR3, the DNA is TGTGCCAGCAGTCCCCAGGGAACACATGAAGCTTTCTTT.

In its sample, this clone was seen many times. This chain joins TRBV14 and TRBJ2-7; D unresolved. V was pared by 3 bases and J by 6 bases, with 15 bases between. The CDR3 covers 14 residues. CDR1 is SGHDN, CDR2 FVKESK, per germline. The CDR3 here is CASSHRTAIGEQYF. The DNA for the CDR3 is TGTGCCAGCAGCCACAGGACCGCTATAGGCGAGCAGTACTTC.

This clone showed up many times. This chain connects TRBV3-1 to TRBJ2-6; maybe TRBD2 (6 bases). The germline V and J ends were trimmed by 8 bases and 3 bases, with 20 bases remaining between them. Looked up from germline, CDR1 is LGHDT and CDR2 is YNNKEL (reference sequence). This CDR3 is 17 amino acids long. CDR3 DNA: TGTGCCAGCTGGAGCGGGTCCCGGCGGGGTGGGGCCAACGTCCTGACTTTC. Amino acid sequence: CASWSGSRRGGANVLTF.

This clone was counted at least ten times. This chain's CDR3 is CSAPGQGAEKLFF. The CDR3 bases are TGCAGTGCCCCGGGACAGGGGGCCGAAAAACTGTTTTTT. V and J are TRBV20-1 and TRBJ1-4; 12 bases map to TRBD1. The V and J ends lost 6 bases and 8 bases, in that order; junction bases with no gene match: 4. The CDR3 covers 13 residues. Per germline, CDR1 DFQATT and CDR2 SNEGSKA (reference sequence).

With regard to this clone: Being one base from a much bigger clone, this may be a read error. The rearrangement uses TRBV19 and TRBJ1-1; D is unclear. CDR3 length equals 14 residues. Deletions cut 2 bases from V and 1 base from J, with 8 bases between. Per the germline V gene, CDR1 is LNHDA and CDR2 is SQIVND (reference sequence). The CDR3 DNA sequence: TGTGCCAGTAGTATATATCTATGGAACACTGAAGCTTTCTTT. Protein sequence: CASSIYLWNTEAFF.

The sample holds many counts of this clone. The V and J genes are TRBV4-2 and TRBJ1-6; TRBD1 might be the D (6 bases). V lost 0 bases and J 0 bases, leaving 12 bases between the germline ends. CDR1 is LGHNA, CDR2 YNFKEQ, per germline. This CDR3 is 18 amino acids long. The CDR3 region has the DNA TGTGCCAGCAGCCAAGAGTCCCAGGGGAGCTCCTATAATTCACCCCTCCACTTT. It specifies CASSQESQGSSYNSPLHF.

This clone was seen at least ten times. The chain recombines TRBV5-8 with TRBJ2-7; possible D gene TRBD2, 5 bases. Germline V gene lookup returns CDR1 SGHTS and CDR2 YDEGEE. The CDR3 has 14 residues. Trimming took 7 bases from V and 2 from J, leaving 16 bases between them. DNA for the CDR3: TGTGCCAGCCCGAGACCGGGAAAGCCCTACGAGCAGTACTTC. Its translation is CASPRPGKPYEQYF. Based on the CDR3 plus reference TRBV5-8 and TRBJ2-7, the full variable domain is EAGVTQSPTHLIKTRGQQATLRCSPISGHTSVYWYQQALGLGLQFLLWYDEGEERNRGNFPPRFSGRQFPNYSSELNVNALELEDSALYLCASPRPGKPYEQYFGPGTRLTVT.

Worth noting for this clone: One base away lies a much larger clone, so this may be a sequencing read error. This CDR3 is also generated by other DNA sequences in the sample. The CDR3 DNA follows: TGTGCCAGCAGCCTGACAGGTGAAGGCTCCTACGAGCAGTACTTC. Its translation is CASSLTGEGSYEQYF. The chain carries TRBV5-4 and TRBJ2-7, with D possibly matching TRBD1 (6 bases). V gave up 4 bases and J gave up 0 bases, with 14 bases separating them. The V gene's germline CDR1 is SGHNT and CDR2 YYREEE (reference sequence). The CDR3 has 15 amino acids.

In its sample, this clone was seen many times. The chain couples TRBV11-2 to TRBJ1-5; 9 nucleotides align to TRBD1. With 5 bases clipped from V and 4 bases from J, the junction kept 6 bases outside the gene matches. CDR1 SGHAT and CDR2 FQNNGV come from the germline V gene. This CDR3 is 15 amino acids long. CDR3 protein: CASSPGQGKNQPQHF. The CDR3, as DNA: TGTGCCAGCAGCCCGGGACAGGGAAAAAATCAGCCCCAGCATTTT.

This clone has more than one count but fewer than ten. One junction end does not reproduce the germline sequence, and a read error may be involved. Other DNA sequences of this sample code for an identical CDR3. The genes are TRBV4-1 and TRBJ2-2, with 11 positions matching TRBD2. Germline lookup yields CDR1 MGHRA and CDR2 YSYEKL. This CDR3 is built from 18 residues. The CDR3 loop reads CASSQWGEELAGAGELFF. The CDR3, as DNA: TGCGCCAGCAGCCAATGGGGTGAGGAACTAGCGGGGGCCGGGGAGCTGTTTTTC.